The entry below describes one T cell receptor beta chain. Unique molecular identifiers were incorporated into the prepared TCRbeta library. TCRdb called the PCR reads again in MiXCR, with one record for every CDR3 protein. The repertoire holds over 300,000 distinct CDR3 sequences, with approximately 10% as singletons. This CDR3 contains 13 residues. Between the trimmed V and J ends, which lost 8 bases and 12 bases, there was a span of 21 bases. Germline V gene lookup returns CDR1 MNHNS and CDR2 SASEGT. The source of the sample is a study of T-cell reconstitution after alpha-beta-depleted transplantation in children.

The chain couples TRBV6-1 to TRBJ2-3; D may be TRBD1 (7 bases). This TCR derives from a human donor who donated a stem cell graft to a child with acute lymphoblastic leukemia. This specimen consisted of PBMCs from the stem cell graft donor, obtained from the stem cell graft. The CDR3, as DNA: TGTGCCAGCGGGGGGACAGCCCCTAGTGTACAGTATTTT. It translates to CASGGTAPSVQYF.